The 22 T cell receptor beta chains below were found in one sample sequenced in a study of blood T cell repertoires in COVID-19. Profiled with immunoSEQ multiplex PCR; TCRdb holds only in-frame clones, not every one. This table holds around 250,000 clones, about 86% found once. Sequencing was performed on peripheral blood. The receptor source for this set is an elderly man with acute or convalescent COVID-19.

J is TRBJ2-1 and V is TRBV7-3, with TRBD1 matching 8 bases. Looked up from germline, CDR1 is SGHTA and CDR2 is FQGTGA. The CDR3 is made up of 14 amino acids. V lost 6 bases, J lost 5 bases, and 6 bases stayed unmatched. CDR3 nucleotides: TGTGCCAGCAGAGCGACAGGGGCCAACAATGAGCAGTTCTTC. Translation gives CASRATGANNEQFF. Supplemented by reference TRBV7-3 and TRBJ2-1, the full variable domain reads GAGVSQTPSNKVTEKGKYVELRCDPISGHTALYWYRQSLGQGPEFLIYFQGTGAADDSGLPNDRFFAVRPEGSVSTLKIQRTERGDSAVYLCASRATGANNEQFFGPGTRLTVL.

This chain uses TRBV18 with TRBJ2-2; tentative D call: TRBD1 (6 bases). The CDR3 spans 14 residues. Germline CDR1 and CDR2: KGHSH and LQKENI. V was cut by 3 bases and J by 7 bases, with 12 bases left in between. In nucleotides, the CDR3 is TGTGCCAGCTCACCCGGACAGAGAGACGGGGAGCTGTTTTTT. Protein product: CASSPGQRDGELFF.

The chain recombines TRBV5-6 with TRBJ1-2; D is possibly TRBD1 (6 bases). Trimming left V 3 bases short and J 3 bases short, with 12 bases between. From germline, CDR1 is SGHDT and CDR2 YYEEEE. The CDR3 has 14 residues. CDR3 DNA sequence: TGTGCCAGCAGCTCGCCACAGGGTCACTATGGCTACACCTTC. Translation: CASSSPQGHYGYTF.

The chain has TRBV10-3 and TRBJ1-2; 9 nucleotides agree with TRBD1. CDR1 is ENHRY, CDR2 SYGVKD, per germline. Trimming took 5 bases from V and 5 from J; bases not matched to a gene: 3. The CDR3 length is 13 residues. The CDR3 DNA follows: TGTGCCATCAGTCAGGACAGGGGTTATGGCTACACCTTC. It codes for CAISQDRGYGYTF.

The chain uses TRBV28 and TRBJ2-2; the D is unclear. The V end lost 1 base, the J end lost 0 bases, and 9 bases lay between the germline ends. This CDR3 has 16 residues. Per germline, CDR1 MDHEN and CDR2 SYDVKM. CDR3 sequence (DNA): TGTGCCAGCAGTTTATATCGTATAACGAACACCGGGGAGCTGTTTTTT. This encodes CASSLYRITNTGELFF.

This clone was found once. The rearrangement uses TRBV28 and TRBJ1-2; no reliable D call. This CDR3 has 12 residues. V was trimmed by 6 bases and J by 7 bases, leaving 12 bases between them. Looked up from germline, CDR1 is MDHEN and CDR2 is SYDVKM. The CDR3 sequence: CASSPRFSGYTF. The CDR3 DNA reads as TGTGCCAGCAGCCCCCGTTTCAGTGGCTACACCTTC.

This clone has only one observation. The chain links TRBV10-3 to TRBJ2-3; 7 bases align to TRBD1. The ends lost 7 bases at V and 1 base at J; junction bases unmatched: 8. Germline-derived CDR1 and CDR2 are ENHRY and SYGVKD. The CDR3 totals 15 residues. In nucleotides, the CDR3 is TGTGCCATCAATTCCGAGGGGGCAGGCACAGATACGCAGTATTTT. This gives the protein CAINSEGAGTDTQYF.

This sequence joins TRBV21-1 and TRBJ2-6; the DNA was not used to check the table's D call, TRBD1. TRBV21-1 is noted as a pseudogene. The CDR3 runs 15 residues. CDR3 nucleotide sequence: TGTGCCAGCAGAACCAGGGACTCTGGGGCCAACGTCCTGACTTTC. It is translated as CASRTRDSGANVLTF.

The chain has TRBV20-1 and TRBJ1-2, with TRBD1 as a possible D gene (5 bases). CDR1 DFQATT and CDR2 SNEGSKA come from the germline V gene (reference sequence). The CDR3 is 11 residues long. With 5 bases removed from V and 8 bases from J, the gap between germline ends came to 12 bases. The CDR3 reads CSAWQGDGYTF. The CDR3 DNA reads as TGCAGTGCTTGGCAGGGTGACGGCTACACCTTC.

For the CDR3, the DNA is TGTGCCATCAGTGAGTCTATGGACAGGTCGGTCCCAAATCAGCCCCAGCATTTT. Protein product: CAISESMDRSVPNQPQHF. The chain uses TRBV10-3 and TRBJ1-5, with 7 bases lining up with TRBD1. The V and J ends lost 0 bases and 4 bases, in that order; junction bases with no gene match: 12. This CDR3 spans 18 amino acids. Germline V gene lookup returns CDR1 ENHRY and CDR2 SYGVKD.

With respect to this clone: Within the sample, other DNA sequences also encode this same CDR3. The chain has TRBV3-1 (or the pseudogene TRBV3-2) and TRBJ1-6; a weak D match, TRBD1 (6 bases). Trimming removed 1 base at V and 7 bases at J, with 8 bases between. The germline V gene encodes CDR1 LGHDT and CDR2 YNNKEL (reference sequence). The length of the CDR3 is 14 residues. The CDR3 DNA is TGTGCCAGCAGCCAAGGACAGGACAATTCACCCCTCCACTTT. Its translation is CASSQGQDNSPLHF.

The V call is TRBV7-3, the J call TRBJ2-3; a weak D match, TRBD1 (5 bases). This CDR3 has 12 amino acids. Germline V lookup: CDR1 SGHTA, CDR2 FQGTGA. The V end was cut by 5 bases, the J end by 6 bases, with 9 bases between. CDR3 sequence (DNA): TGTGCCAGCAGCCCAGGGCTTGATACGCAGTATTTT. It yields the protein CASSPGLDTQYF. The variable domain in full, with the rest retrieved from reference TRBV7-3 and TRBJ2-3, is GAGVSQTPSNKVTEKGKYVELRCDPISGHTALYWYRQSLGQGPEFLIYFQGTGAADDSGLPNDRFFAVRPEGSVSTLKIQRTERGDSAVYLCASSPGLDTQYFGPGTRLTVL.

The chain uses TRBV30 and TRBJ1-6, with D possibly being TRBD1 (6 bases). Germline CDR1 and CDR2: GTSNPN and SVGIG (reference sequence). The V and J ends lost 5 bases and 7 bases respectively, with 9 bases between them. The CDR3 spans 12 residues. CDR3 in DNA: TGTGCCTGGGGTAGGGGGAATTCACCCCTCCACTTT. Amino acids: CAWGRGNSPLHF.

This clone showed up just once. As DNA, the CDR3 is TGCGCCAGCAGCTTGGTGACCGGGGGGGCCGTGTACGAGCAGTACTTC. Protein sequence: CASSLVTGGAVYEQYF. The chain combines TRBV5-1 with TRBJ2-7; 8 positions agree with TRBD2. The CDR3 has 16 residues. Trimming removed 0 bases from V and 4 bases from J; junction bases left unmatched: 9. Germline V gene lookup returns CDR1 SGHRS and CDR2 YFSETQ.

This chain links TRBV11-1 with TRBJ2-7, with TRBD2 identical over 7 bases. V was clipped by 1 base and J by 6 bases; unmatched bases: 6. Germline CDR1 is SGHAT and CDR2 is FQDESV (reference sequence). The CDR3 totals 14 residues. The CDR3 reads CASSLETSTSEQYF. DNA of the CDR3: TGTGCCAGCAGCTTAGAGACTAGCACGAGCGAGCAGTACTTC.

This CDR3 reads CASSLGQGSYNEQFF. In nucleotides, the CDR3 is TGCGCCAGCAGCTTGGGACAGGGCTCCTACAATGAGCAGTTCTTC. V usage is TRBV5-1 and J usage is TRBJ2-1; TRBD1 matches 7 bases. CDR3 length equals 15 residues. Germline lookup yields CDR1 SGHRS and CDR2 YFSETQ. Trimming at V came to 0 bases and at J to 0 bases, leaving 0 bases not matched to a gene.

CDR3 nucleotides: TGCGCCAGCAGCCAAGATTGGCAGAACACCGGGGAGCTGTTTTTT. This codes for CASSQDWQNTGELFF. V is TRBV4-1 and J is TRBJ2-2; D call uncertain. Trimming removed 0 bases at V and 1 base at J, with 6 bases between. The CDR3 is made up of 15 amino acids. Looked up from germline, CDR1 is MGHRA and CDR2 is YSYEKL.

The genes are TRBV5-1 and TRBJ2-1; 13 positions agree with TRBD2. The CDR3 loop spans 14 amino acids. J lost 8 bases, V lost 5 bases, and 4 bases had no gene match. Germline V gives CDR1 SGHRS, CDR2 YFSETQ. The chain's CDR3 is CASRRTSGSDEQFF. CDR3 sequence (DNA): TGCGCCAGCAGGCGGACTAGCGGGAGTGATGAGCAGTTCTTC.

The rearrangement uses TRBV30 and TRBJ2-1; tentatively, D is TRBD2 (6 bases). Germline V gene sequence: CDR1 GTSNPN, CDR2 SVGIG (reference sequence). This CDR3 region has 15 residues. The ends were cut back, 0 bases at V and 5 bases at J, with 14 bases in the middle. The CDR3 sequence: CAWSVQSGLNNEQFF. Here the CDR3 DNA reads TGTGCCTGGAGTGTTCAAAGCGGGCTAAACAATGAGCAGTTCTTC.

This chain joins TRBV11-1 and TRBJ2-2; TRBD1 agrees at 7 bases. The CDR3 consists of 15 residues. Germline V gene data show CDR1 as SGHAT and CDR2 as FQDESV (reference sequence). V shed 5 bases, J shed 5 bases, and the junction held 8 bases outside the gene matches. This chain's CDR3 is CASSPDRELTGELFF. For the CDR3, the DNA is TGTGCCAGCAGCCCCGACAGGGAGCTGACCGGGGAGCTGTTTTTT.

This clone has only a few counts. V gene TRBV30 combines with J gene TRBJ1-5; 11 nucleotides agree with TRBD1. V dropped 3 bases and J dropped 6; count of bases not matched to a gene: 7. This CDR3 contains 15 residues. Germline values: CDR1 GTSNPN, CDR2 SVGIG (reference sequence). The CDR3 coding sequence is TGTGCCTGGAGAGCCGGGACAGGGGGTTTTCAGCCCCAGCATTTT. Its translation: CAWRAGTGGFQPQHF.

The chain carries TRBV10-3 and TRBJ2-2; weak D call: TRBD2 (5 bases). V was shortened by 3 bases and J by 3 bases, with 11 bases between the two germline ends. The CDR3 runs to 15 residues. Germline CDR1 is ENHRY and CDR2 is SYGVKD. The CDR3 DNA reads TGTGCCATCAGTGACGGGAAAAAGGACACCGGGGAGCTGTTTTTT. It codes for CAISDGKKDTGELFF.